This record looks at one T cell receptor (beta chain) sequence and its context. The antigen remains undetermined. TCRdb keeps only in-frame clones here, not all; method: immunoSEQ multiplex PCR. The table lists about 60,000 clones, about 86% of them singletons. The data were taken from a study of a mutant IDH1 vaccine in newly diagnosed glioma. Study summary: Of treated patients, 62.5% were men and approximately 40% women, averaging roughly 42 years. Therapy received beforehand was radiotherapy, temozolomide, or both, with most patients given both.

This sample's time point: week 5, during vaccination. Vaccination comprised doses that each held 300 ug of mutant IDH1 20-mer peptide, plus topical imiquimod. In germline, CDR1 is SGHRS, CDR2 YFSETQ. V lost 0 bases, J lost 3 bases, and 10 bases lay in between. The CDR3 extends over 15 amino acids. The chain links TRBV5-1 to TRBJ1-5, with a tentative D call TRBD1 (5 bases). The origin of this receptor is a woman aged 45 to 65 with glioma. The sample was PBMCs, taken from a glioma patient whose treatment included an IDH1 peptide vaccine. CDR3 sequence (DNA): TGCGCCAGCAGCTTGGACGGGGCCCTCAATCAGCCCCAGCATTTT. This gives the protein CASSLDGALNQPQHF. Full variable domain (outside the CDR3, taken from reference TRBV5-1 and TRBJ1-5): KAGVTQTPRYLIKTRGQQVTLSCSPISGHRSVSWYQQTPGQGLQFLFEYFSETQRNKGNFPGRFSGRQFSNSRSEMNVSTLELGDSALYLCASSLDGALNQPQHFGDGTRLSIL.